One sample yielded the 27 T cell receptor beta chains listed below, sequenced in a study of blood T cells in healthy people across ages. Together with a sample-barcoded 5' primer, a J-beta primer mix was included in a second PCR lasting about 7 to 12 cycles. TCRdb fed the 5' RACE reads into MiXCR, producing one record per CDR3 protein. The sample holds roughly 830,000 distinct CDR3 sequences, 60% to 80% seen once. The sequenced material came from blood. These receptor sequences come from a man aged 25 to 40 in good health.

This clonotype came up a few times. DNA for the CDR3: TGTGCCATCAGGGGCGGAGACCCCGGGGAGCTGTTTTTT. Translating gives CAIRGGDPGELFF. The chain couples TRBV10-3 to TRBJ2-2; unclear D gene. Germline CDR1 and CDR2: ENHRY and SYGVKD. This CDR3 has 13 residues. Trimming left V 6 bases short and J 6 bases short, with 11 bases between.

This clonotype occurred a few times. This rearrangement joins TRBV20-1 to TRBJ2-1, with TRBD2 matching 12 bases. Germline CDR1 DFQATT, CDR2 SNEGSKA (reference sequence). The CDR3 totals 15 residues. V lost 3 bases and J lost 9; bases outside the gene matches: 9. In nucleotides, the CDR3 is TGCAGTGCTAGTATGACTAGCGGGGGTGTCAGTGAGCAGTTCTTC. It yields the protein CSASMTSGGVSEQFF.

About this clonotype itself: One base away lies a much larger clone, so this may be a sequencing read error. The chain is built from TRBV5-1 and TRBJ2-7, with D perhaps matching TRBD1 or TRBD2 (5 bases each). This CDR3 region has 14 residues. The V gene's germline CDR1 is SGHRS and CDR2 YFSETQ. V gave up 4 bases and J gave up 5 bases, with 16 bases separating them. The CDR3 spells CASSPGDLDNEQYF. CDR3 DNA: TGCGCCAGCAGCCCCGGGGACCTAGACAACGAGCAGTACTTC.

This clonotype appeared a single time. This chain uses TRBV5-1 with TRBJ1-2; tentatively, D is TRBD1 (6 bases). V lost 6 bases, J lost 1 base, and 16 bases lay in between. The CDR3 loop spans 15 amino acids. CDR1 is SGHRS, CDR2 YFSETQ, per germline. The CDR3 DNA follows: TGCGCCAGCAAGGGAGAGGACAGTATTAACTATGGCTACACCTTC. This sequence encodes CASKGEDSINYGYTF.

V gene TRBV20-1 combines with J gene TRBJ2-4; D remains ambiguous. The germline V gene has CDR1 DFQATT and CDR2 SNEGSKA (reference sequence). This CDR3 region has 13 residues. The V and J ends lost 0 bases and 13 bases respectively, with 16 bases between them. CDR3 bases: TGCAGTGCTAGAGAGGGTGCGGCAAATGAGCAGTACTTC. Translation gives CSAREGAANEQYF.

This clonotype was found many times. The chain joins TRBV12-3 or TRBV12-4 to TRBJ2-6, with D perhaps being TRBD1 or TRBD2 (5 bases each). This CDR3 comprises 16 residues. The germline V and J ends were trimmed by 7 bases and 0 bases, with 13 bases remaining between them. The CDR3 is CASKGNGLSGANVLTF. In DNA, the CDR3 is TGTGCCAGCAAGGGGAACGGACTCTCTGGGGCCAACGTCCTGACTTTC.

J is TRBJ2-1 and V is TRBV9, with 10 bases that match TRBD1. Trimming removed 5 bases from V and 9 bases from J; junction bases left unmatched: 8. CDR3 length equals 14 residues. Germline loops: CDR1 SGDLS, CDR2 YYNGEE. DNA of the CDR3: TGTGCCAGCAGGGAAGGGACAGGGGCTGGTGAGCAGTTCTTC. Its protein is CASREGTGAGEQFF.

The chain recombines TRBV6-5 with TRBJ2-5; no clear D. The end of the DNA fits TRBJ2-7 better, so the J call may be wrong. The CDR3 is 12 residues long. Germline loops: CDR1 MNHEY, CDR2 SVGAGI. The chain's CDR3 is CASRTPGYEQYF. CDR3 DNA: TGTGCCAGTCGTACGCCTGGTTACGAGCAGTACTTC.

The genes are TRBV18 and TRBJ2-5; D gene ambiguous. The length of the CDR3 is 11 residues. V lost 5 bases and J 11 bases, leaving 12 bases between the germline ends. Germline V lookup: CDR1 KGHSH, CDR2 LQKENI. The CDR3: CASSSENEQYF. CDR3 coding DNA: TGTGCCAGCTCATCCGAGAACGAACAGTACTTC. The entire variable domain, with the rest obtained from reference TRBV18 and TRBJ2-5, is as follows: NAGVMQNPRHLVRRRGQEARLRCSPMKGHSHVYWYRQLPEEGLKFMVYLQKENIIDESGMPKERFSAEFPKEGPSILRIQQVVRGDSAAYFCASSSENEQYFGPGTRLLVL.

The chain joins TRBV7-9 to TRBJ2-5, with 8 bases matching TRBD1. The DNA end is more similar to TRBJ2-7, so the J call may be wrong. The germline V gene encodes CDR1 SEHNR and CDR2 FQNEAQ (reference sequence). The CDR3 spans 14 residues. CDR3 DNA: TGTGCCAGCAGCTTACAGACAGGGGCGTACGAGCAGTACTTC. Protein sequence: CASSLQTGAYEQYF.

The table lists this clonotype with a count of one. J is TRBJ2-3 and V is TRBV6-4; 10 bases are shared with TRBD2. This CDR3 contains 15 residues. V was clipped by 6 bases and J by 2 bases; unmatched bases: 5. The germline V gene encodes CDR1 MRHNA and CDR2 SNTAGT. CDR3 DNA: TGTGCCAGCAGCCCTGGGACTAGCGACACAGATACGCAGTATTTT. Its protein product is CASSPGTSDTDTQYF.

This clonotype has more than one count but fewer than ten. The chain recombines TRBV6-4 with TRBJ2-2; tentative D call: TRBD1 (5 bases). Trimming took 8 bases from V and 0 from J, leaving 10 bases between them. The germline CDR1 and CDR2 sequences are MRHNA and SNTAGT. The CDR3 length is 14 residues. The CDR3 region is CASARRANTGELFF. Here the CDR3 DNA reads TGTGCCAGCGCCCGCAGGGCGAACACCGGGGAGCTGTTTTTT.

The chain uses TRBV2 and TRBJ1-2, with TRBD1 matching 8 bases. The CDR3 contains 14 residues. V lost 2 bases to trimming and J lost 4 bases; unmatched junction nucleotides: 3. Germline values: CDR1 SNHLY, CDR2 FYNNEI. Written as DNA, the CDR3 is TGTGCCAGCAGTGAAAGGACAGGGAGCTATGGCTACACCTTC. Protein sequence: CASSERTGSYGYTF. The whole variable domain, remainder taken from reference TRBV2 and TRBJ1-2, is EPEVTQTPSHQVTQMGQEVILRCVPISNHLYFYWYRQILGQKVEFLVSFYNNEISEKSEIFDDQFSVERPDGSNFTLKIRSTKLEDSAMYFCASSERTGSYGYTFGSGTRLTVV.

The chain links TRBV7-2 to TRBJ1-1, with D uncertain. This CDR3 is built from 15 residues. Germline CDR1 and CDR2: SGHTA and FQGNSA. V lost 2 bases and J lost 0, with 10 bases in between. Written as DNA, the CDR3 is TGTGCCAGCAGCTTACCGGGCAGCATGAACACTGAAGCTTTCTTT. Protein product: CASSLPGSMNTEAFF.

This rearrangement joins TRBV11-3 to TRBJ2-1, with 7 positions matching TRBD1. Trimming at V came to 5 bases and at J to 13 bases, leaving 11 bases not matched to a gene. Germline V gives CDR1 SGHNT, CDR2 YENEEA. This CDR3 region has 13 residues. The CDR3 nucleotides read TGTGCCAGCAGCCGCGCCGGGACAGAGACCCAGTTCTTC. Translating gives CASSRAGTETQFF.

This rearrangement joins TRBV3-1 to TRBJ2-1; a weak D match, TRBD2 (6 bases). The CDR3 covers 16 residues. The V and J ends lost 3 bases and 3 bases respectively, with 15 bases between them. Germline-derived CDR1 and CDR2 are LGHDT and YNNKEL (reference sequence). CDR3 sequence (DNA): TGTGCCAGCAGCCAGGAGGGGACTCTGCGCTACAATGAGCAGTTCTTC. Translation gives CASSQEGTLRYNEQFF.

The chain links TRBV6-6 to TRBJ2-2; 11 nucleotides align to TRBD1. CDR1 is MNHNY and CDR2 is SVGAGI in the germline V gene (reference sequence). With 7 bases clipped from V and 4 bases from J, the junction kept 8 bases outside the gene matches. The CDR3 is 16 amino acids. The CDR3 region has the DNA TGTGCCAGCACCACTGCGGGGACAGGGGGCACCGGGGAGCTGTTTTTT. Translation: CASTTAGTGGTGELFF.

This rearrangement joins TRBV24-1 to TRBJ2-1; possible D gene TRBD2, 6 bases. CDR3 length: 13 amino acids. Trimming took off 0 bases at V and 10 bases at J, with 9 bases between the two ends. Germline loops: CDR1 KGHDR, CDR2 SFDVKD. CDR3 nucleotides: TGTGCCACCAGTGATTTGGCGGGGTGGGAGCAGTTCTTC. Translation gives CATSDLAGWEQFF.

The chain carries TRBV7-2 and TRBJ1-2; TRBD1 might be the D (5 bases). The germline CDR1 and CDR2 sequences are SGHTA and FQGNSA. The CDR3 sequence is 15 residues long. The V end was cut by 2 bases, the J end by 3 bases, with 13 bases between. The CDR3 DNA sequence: TGTGCCAGCAGCTTAAGGAGGGGTCAGGACTATGGCTACACCTTC. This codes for CASSLRRGQDYGYTF.

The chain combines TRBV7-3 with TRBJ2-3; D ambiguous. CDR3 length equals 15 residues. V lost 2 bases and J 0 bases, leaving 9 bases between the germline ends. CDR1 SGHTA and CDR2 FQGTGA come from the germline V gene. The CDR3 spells CASSLGDGSTDTQYF. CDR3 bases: TGTGCCAGCAGCTTAGGAGATGGAAGCACAGATACGCAGTATTTT.

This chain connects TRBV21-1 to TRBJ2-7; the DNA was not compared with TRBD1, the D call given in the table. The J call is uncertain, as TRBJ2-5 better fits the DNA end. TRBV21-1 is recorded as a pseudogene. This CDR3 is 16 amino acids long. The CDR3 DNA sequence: TGTGCCAGCAGTCTCCGGGACAGGGAGGAGGGGGAGACCCAGTACTTC. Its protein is CASSLRDREEGETQYF.

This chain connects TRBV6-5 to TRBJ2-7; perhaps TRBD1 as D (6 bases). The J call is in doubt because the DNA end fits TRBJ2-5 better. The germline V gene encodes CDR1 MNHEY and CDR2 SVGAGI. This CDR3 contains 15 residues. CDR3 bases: TGTGCCAGCAGTTACTCAACAGGGCTAGAAGAGACCCAGTACTTC. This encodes CASSYSTGLEETQYF.

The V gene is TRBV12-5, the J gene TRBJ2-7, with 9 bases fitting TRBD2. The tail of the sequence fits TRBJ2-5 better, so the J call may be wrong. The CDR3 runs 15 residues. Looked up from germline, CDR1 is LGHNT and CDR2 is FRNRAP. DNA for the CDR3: TGTGCTAGTGTATTCTGGGCGGGGGGGCCGGAGACCCAGTACTTC. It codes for CASVFWAGGPETQYF.

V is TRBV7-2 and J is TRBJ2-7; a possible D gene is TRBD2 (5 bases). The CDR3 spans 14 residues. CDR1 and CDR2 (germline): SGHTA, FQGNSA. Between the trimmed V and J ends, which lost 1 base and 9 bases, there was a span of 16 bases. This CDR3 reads CASSLGGSNVGQYF. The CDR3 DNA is TGTGCCAGCAGCTTAGGCGGGTCCAATGTCGGGCAGTACTTC.

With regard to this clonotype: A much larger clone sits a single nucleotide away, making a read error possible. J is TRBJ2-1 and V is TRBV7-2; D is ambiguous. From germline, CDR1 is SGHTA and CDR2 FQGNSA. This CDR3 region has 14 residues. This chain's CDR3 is CAGSLADTYNEQFF. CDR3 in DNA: TGTGCCGGCAGCTTAGCCGATACGTATAATGAGCAGTTCTTC. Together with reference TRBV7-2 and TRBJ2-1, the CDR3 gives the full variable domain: GAGVSQSPSNKVTEKGKDVELRCDPISGHTALYWYRQSLGQGLEFLIYFQGNSAPDKSGLPSDRFSAERTGGSVSTLTIQRTQQEDSAVYLCAGSLADTYNEQFFGPGTRLTVL.

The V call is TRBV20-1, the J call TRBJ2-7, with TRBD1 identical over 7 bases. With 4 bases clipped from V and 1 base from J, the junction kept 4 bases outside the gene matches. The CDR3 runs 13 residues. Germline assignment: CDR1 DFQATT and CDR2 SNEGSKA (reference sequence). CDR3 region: CSAKDRISYEQYF. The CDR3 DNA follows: TGCAGTGCTAAGGACAGGATTTCCTACGAGCAGTACTTC.

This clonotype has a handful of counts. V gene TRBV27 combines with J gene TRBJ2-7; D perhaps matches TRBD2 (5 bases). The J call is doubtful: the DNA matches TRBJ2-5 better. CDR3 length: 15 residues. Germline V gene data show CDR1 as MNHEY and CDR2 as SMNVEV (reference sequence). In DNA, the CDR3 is TGTGCCAGCAGTACTAAGACCGGGGTCAAAGAGACCCAGTACTTC. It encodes CASSTKTGVKETQYF.